This T cell receptor (beta chain) was identified in a study of blood T cell repertoires in COVID-19. The overall study: COVID-19 samples, acute and convalescent, were from the United States, Italy and Spain.

Authors' processing steps: Reference gene primer amplification yielded estimated nucleated cell counts. Only in-frame clones appear in the TCRdb table, and some are missing; sequencing was by immunoSEQ multiplex PCR. That table is the source of V, J and clone size, and D and trimming were worked out from the DNA. This table holds hundreds of thousands of clones, roughly 85% found once. The germline V gene encodes CDR1 SGHTA and CDR2 FQGNSA. The V gene lost 1 base and the J gene lost 2 bases, with 11 bases spanning the gap. This CDR3 region has 15 residues. The chain joins TRBV7-2 to TRBJ1-2; tentative D call: TRBD1 (6 bases). This TCR derives from a woman of 80 years or more with acute or convalescent COVID-19. The sample was peripheral blood. CDR3 DNA: TGTGCCAGCAGCTTAGGCGGACAGTTCAACTATGGCTACACCTTC. Translating gives CASSLGGQFNYGYTF.